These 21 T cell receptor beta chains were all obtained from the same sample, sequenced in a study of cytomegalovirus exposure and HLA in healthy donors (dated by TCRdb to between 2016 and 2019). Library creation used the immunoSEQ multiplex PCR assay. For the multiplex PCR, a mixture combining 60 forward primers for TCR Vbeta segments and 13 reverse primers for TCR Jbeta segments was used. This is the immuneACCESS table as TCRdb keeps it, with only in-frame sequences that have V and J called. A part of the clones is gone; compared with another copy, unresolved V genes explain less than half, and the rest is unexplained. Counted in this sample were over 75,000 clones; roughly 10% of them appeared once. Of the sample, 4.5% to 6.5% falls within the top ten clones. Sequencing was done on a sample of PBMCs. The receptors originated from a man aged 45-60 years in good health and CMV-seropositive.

CDR3 in DNA: TGTGCCATCAGCAAGGGGGGACAGGGCTCCTACGAGCAGTACTTC. Translating it yields CAISKGGQGSYEQYF. The J gene is TRBJ2-7, the V gene TRBV10-3, with 9 bases matching TRBD1. The J segment lost 0 bases and the V segment lost 6 bases, leaving 6 bases of the junction unmatched. The CDR3 spans 15 residues. In germline, CDR1 is ENHRY, CDR2 SYGVKD.

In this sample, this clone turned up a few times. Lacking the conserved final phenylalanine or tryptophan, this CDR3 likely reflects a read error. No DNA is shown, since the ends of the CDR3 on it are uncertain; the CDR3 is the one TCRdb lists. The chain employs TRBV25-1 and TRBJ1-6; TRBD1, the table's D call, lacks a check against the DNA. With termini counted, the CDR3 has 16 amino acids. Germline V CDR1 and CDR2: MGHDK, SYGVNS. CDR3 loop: CASSGGQFQFYPPLPV.

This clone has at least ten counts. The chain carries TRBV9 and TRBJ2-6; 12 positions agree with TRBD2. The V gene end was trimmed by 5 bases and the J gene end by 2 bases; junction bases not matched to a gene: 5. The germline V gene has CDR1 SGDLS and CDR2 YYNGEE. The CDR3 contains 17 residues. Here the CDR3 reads CASSASSGRAGANVLTF. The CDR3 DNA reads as TGTGCCAGCAGTGCCTCTAGCGGGAGGGCTGGGGCCAACGTCCTGACTTTC.

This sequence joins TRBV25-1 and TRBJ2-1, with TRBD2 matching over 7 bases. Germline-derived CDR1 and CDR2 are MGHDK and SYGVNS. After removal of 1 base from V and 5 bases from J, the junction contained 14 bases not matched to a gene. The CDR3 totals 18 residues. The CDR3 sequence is CASSESRLLANANNEQFF. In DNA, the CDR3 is TGTGCCAGCAGTGAATCTCGCCTACTAGCGAACGCAAACAATGAGCAGTTCTTC.

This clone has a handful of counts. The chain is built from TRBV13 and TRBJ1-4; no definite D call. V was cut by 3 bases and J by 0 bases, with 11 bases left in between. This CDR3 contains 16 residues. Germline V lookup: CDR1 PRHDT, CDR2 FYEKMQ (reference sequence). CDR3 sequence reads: CASSFWAESTNEKLFF. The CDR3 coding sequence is TGTGCCAGCAGCTTTTGGGCCGAATCAACTAATGAAAAACTGTTTTTT.

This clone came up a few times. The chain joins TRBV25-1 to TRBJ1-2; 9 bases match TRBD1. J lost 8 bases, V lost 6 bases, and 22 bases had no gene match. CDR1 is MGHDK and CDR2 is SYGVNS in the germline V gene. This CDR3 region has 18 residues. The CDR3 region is CASSPQHPGQGSHPGYTF. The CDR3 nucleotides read TGTGCCAGCAGCCCACAACACCCGGGACAGGGCTCCCATCCGGGCTACACCTTC.

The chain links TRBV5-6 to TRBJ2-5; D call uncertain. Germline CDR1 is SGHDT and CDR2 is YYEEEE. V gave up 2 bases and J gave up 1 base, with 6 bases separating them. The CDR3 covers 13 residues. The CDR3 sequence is CASSFRVQETQYF. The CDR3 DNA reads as TGTGCCAGCAGCTTTCGGGTCCAAGAGACCCAGTACTTC.

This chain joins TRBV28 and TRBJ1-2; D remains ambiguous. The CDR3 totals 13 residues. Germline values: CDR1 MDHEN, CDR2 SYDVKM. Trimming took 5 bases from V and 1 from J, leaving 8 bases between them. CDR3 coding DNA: TGTGCCAGCAGTGAAGGAGGTAACTATGGCTACACCTTC. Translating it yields CASSEGGNYGYTF.

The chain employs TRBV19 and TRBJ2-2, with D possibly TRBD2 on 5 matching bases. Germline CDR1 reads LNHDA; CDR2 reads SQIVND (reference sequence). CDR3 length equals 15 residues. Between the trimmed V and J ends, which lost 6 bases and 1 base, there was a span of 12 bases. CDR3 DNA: TGTGCCAGTAGCGTAGACTATAGGAACACCGGGGAGCTGTTTTTT. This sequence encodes CASSVDYRNTGELFF.

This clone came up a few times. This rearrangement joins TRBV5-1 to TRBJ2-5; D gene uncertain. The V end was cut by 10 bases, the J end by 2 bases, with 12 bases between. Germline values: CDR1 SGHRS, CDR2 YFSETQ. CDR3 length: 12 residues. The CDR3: CAPKTSQETQYF. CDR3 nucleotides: TGCGCCCCGAAGACTTCTCAAGAGACCCAGTACTTC.

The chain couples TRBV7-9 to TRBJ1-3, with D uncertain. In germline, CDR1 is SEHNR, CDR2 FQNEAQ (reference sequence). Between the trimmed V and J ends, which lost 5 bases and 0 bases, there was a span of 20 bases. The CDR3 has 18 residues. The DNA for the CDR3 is TGTGCCAGCAGCCAGCTTTGGGGTTTGGGAGACTCTGGAAACACCATATATTTT. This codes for CASSQLWGLGDSGNTIYF.

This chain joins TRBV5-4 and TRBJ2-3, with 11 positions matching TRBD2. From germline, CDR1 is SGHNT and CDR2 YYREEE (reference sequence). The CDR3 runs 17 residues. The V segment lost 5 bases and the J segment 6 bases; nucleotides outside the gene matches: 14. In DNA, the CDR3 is TGTGCCAGCAGGCCCCCCGGACTAGCGGGCAGTCAGGATACGCAGTATTTT. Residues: CASRPPGLAGSQDTQYF.

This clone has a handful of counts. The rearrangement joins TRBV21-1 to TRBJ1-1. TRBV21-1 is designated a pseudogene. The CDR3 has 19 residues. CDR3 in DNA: TGTGCCAGCACCGAGTTAAAGGGAGGGAGATTGTCTGGGAACACTGAAGCTTTCTTT. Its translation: CASTELKGGRLSGNTEAFF.

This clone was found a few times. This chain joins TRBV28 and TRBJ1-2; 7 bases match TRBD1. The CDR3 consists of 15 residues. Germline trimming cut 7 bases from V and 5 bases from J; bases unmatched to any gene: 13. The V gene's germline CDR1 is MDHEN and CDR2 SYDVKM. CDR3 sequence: CASTPSDRSFYGYTF. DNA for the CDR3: TGTGCCAGCACCCCCTCGGACAGGAGCTTTTATGGCTACACCTTC.

The CDR3 reads CASSVDGGSSYNEQFF. DNA for the CDR3: TGTGCCAGCAGCGTAGACGGCGGGAGCTCCTACAATGAGCAGTTCTTC. V is TRBV9 and J is TRBJ2-1; 7 bases align to TRBD2. The ends lost 0 bases at V and 0 bases at J; junction bases unmatched: 3. This CDR3 has 16 residues. Germline V gene sequence: CDR1 SGDLS, CDR2 YYNGEE. The full variable domain, rest sourced from reference TRBV9 and TRBJ2-1, is DSGVTQTPKHLITATGQRVTLRCSPRSGDLSVYWYQQSLDQGLQFLIQYYNGEERAKGNILERFSAQQFPDLHSELNLSSLELGDSALYFCASSVDGGSSYNEQFFGPGTRLTVL.

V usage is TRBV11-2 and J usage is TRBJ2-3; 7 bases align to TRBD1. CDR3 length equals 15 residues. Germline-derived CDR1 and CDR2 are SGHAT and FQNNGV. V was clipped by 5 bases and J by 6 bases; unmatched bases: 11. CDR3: CASSRAGTVTDTQYF. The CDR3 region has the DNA TGTGCCAGCAGCCGTGCCGGGACAGTAACGGATACGCAGTATTTT.

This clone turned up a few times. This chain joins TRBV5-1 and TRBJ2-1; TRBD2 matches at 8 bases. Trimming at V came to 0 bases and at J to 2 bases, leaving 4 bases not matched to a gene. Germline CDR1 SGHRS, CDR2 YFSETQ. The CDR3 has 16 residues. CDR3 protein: CASSLGVAGPYNEQFF. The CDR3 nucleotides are TGCGCCAGCAGCTTGGGCGTAGCGGGACCCTACAATGAGCAGTTCTTC. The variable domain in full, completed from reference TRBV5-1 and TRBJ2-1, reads KAGVTQTPRYLIKTRGQQVTLSCSPISGHRSVSWYQQTPGQGLQFLFEYFSETQRNKGNFPGRFSGRQFSNSRSEMNVSTLELGDSALYLCASSLGVAGPYNEQFFGPGTRLTVL.

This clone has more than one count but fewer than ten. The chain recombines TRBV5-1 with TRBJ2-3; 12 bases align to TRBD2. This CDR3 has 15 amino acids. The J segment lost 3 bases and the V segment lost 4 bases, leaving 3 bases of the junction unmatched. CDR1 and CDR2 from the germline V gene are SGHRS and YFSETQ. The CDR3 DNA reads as TGCGCCAGCAGCATAGGGACTAGCGGGACAGATACGCAGTATTTT. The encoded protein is CASSIGTSGTDTQYF.

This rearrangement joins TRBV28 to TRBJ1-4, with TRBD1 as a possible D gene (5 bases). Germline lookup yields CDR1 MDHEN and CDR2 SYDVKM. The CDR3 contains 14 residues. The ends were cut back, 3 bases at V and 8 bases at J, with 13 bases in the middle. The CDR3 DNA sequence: TGTGCCAGCAGTTTTCGTGATGCAGGGGAAAAACTGTTTTTT. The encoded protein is CASSFRDAGEKLFF.

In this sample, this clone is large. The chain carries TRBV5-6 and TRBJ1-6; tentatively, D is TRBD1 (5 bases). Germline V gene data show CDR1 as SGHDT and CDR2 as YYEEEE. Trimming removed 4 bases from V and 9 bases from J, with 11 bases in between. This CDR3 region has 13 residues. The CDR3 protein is CASSLGGGSPLHF. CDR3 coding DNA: TGTGCCAGCAGCCTAGGCGGGGGTTCACCCCTCCACTTT. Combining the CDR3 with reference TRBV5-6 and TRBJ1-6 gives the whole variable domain DAGVTQSPTHLIKTRGQQVTLRCSPKSGHDTVSWYQQALGQGPQFIFQYYEEEERQRGNFPDRFSGHQFPNYSSELNVNALLLGDSALYLCASSLGGGSPLHFGNGTRLTVT.

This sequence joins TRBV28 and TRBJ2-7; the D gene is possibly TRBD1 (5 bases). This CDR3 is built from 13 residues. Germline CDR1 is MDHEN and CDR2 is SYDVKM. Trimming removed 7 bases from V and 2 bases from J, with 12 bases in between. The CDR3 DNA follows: TGTGCCAGCACTACTGACAGAACCTACGAGCAGTACTTC. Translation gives CASTTDRTYEQYF. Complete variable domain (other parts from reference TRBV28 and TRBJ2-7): DVKVTQSSRYLVKRTGEKVFLECVQDMDHENMFWYRQDPGLGLRLIYFSYDVKMKEKGDIPEGYSVSREKKERFSLILESASTNQTSMYLCASTTDRTYEQYFGPGTRLTVT.